A selection of T cell receptor beta chains follows, all from one sample in a study of patients and donors after allogeneic stem cell transplantation. TCRdb re-called the RT-PCR reads with MiXCR, one entry per CDR3 protein. The sample lists around 82,000 distinct CDR3 sequences, around 5% occurring once. Sequences were obtained from blood, either unsorted or a sorted T cell fraction (not recorded which). These receptors were collected from a human donor who was either an allogeneic HSCT recipient or a stem cell or donor lymphocyte infusion donor (not recorded which). It is not recorded whose cells these are; they may come from a transplant donor. Each CDR3 is given with its conserved first and last residue. D genes are given only for firm matches. Part of the rows lack a size; the others show once, few, many or a class for expanded clones.

clone size | J gene | V gene | D gene | CDR3 protein | CDR3 DNA
many | TRBJ2-7 | TRBV6-1 | - | CASSRSQLTYEQYF | TGTGCCAGCAGTCGCTCTCAGCTAACCTACGAGCAGTACTTC
many | TRBJ1-5 | TRBV15 | - | CATSPTRGGQPQHF | TGTGCCACCAGCCCAACCAGGGGTGGACAGCCCCAGCATTTT
many | TRBJ1-1 | TRBV12-3/TRBV12-4 | - | CASSFFGATVEAFF | TGTGCCAGCAGTTTTTTTGGGGCGACAGTTGAAGCTTTCTTT
many | TRBJ2-7 | TRBV5-1 | TRBD1 | CASSLGQGIEQYF | TGCGCCAGCAGCTTGGGACAGGGGATCGAGCAGTACTTC
few | TRBJ2-4 | TRBV15 | - | CATSRDPAGVSSNIQYF | TGTGCCACCAGCAGAGACCCGGCTGGGGTCTCTTCAAACATTCAGTACTTC
few | TRBJ2-2 | TRBV7-3 | - | CASSPWGANTGELFF | TGTGCCAGCAGCCCTTGGGGGGCGAACACCGGGGAGCTGTTTTTT
- | TRBJ1-2 | TRBV7-8 | - | CASSLAGPNYGYTF | TGTGCCAGCAGCTTAGCGGGACCTAACTATGGCTACACCTTC
many | TRBJ2-3 | TRBV5-4 | TRBD1 | CASRPGTGNTDTQYF | TGTGCCAGCAGGCCCGGGACAGGGAACACAGATACGCAGTATTTT
- | TRBJ1-6 | TRBV9 | - | CASSVGVLYNSPLHF | TGTGCCAGCAGCGTGGGAGTACTTTATAATTCACCCCTCCACTTT
- | TRBJ1-6 | TRBV18 | - | CASSQQRENNSPLHF | TGTGCCAGCTCACAGCAGCGGGAAAATAATTCACCCCTCCACTTT
many | TRBJ1-5 | TRBV28 | - | CASSSRTDPHQPQHF | TGTGCCAGCAGTTCCAGGACAGACCCTCATCAGCCCCAGCATTTT
many | TRBJ2-7 | TRBV30 | TRBD2 | CAWRTSGSYEQYF | TGTGCCTGGAGGACTAGCGGCTCCTACGAGCAGTACTTC
many | TRBJ1-5 | TRBV6-2/TRBV6-3 | - | CASRDGYGANQPQHF | TGTGCCAGCAGAGACGGGTACGGGGCGAATCAGCCCCAGCATTTT
many | TRBJ2-7 | TRBV6-2/TRBV6-3 | - | CASSYSWQPSYEQYF | TGTGCCAGCAGTTACTCGTGGCAGCCCTCCTACGAGCAGTACTTC
many | TRBJ2-3 | TRBV20-1 | TRBD2 | CSAASSGRAGGTDTQYF | TGCAGTGCCGCATCTAGCGGGAGGGCCGGGGGGACAGATACGCAGTATTTT
few | TRBJ2-1 | TRBV20-1 | - | CSARRDPAYNEQFF | TGCAGTGCTAGGAGGGACCCCGCCTACAATGAGCAGTTCTTC
many | TRBJ2-1 | TRBV6-1 | - | CASSERGREWNEQFF | TGTGCCAGCAGTGAAAGGGGCAGGGAATGGAATGAGCAGTTCTTC
few | TRBJ2-6 | TRBV11-2 | - | CASSLTRATGANVLTF | TGTGCCAGCAGCCTGACCCGGGCGACGGGGGCCAACGTCCTGACTTTC
many | TRBJ1-2 | TRBV5-1 | - | CASSLGEGDVGYTF | TGCGCCAGCAGCTTGGGTGAGGGGGACGTTGGCTACACCTTC
- | TRBJ2-7 | TRBV16 | TRBD1 | CASSQSRGGNEQYF | TGTGCCAGCAGCCAAAGTCGAGGGGGCAACGAGCAGTACTTC
few | TRBJ1-4 | TRBV6-5 | - | CASSYSGGHEKLFF | TGTGCCAGCAGTTACTCCGGCGGCCATGAAAAACTGTTTTTT
many | TRBJ1-1 | TRBV5-1 | - | CATGDGNTEAFF | TGCGCCACCGGGGACGGCAACACTGAAGCTTTCTTT
- | TRBJ2-7 | TRBV19 | TRBD1 | CASSEGQGTHEQYF | TGTGCCAGTAGTGAGGGACAGGGGACCCACGAGCAGTACTTC
many | TRBJ1-1 | TRBV5-1 | TRBD1 | CASSRTTGASEGAFF | TGCGCCAGCAGCAGAACAACAGGGGCCTCAGAAGGAGCTTTCTTT
many | TRBJ1-2 | TRBV27 | - | CASSTTQAGGYTF | TGTGCCAGCAGTACGACCCAGGCGGGTGGCTACACCTTC
few | TRBJ2-5 | TRBV20-1 | - | CSATTLQETQYF | TGCAGTGCTACGACCTTACAAGAGACCCAGTACTTC
many | TRBJ2-3 | TRBV10-2 | - | CARGKGREDTQYF | TGCGCCAGGGGGAAGGGGAGAGAGGATACGCAGTATTTT
few | TRBJ1-5 | TRBV7-9 | TRBD1 | CASSVWTGGPNQPQHF | TGTGCCAGCAGCGTATGGACAGGGGGCCCCAATCAGCCCCAGCATTTT
- | TRBJ1-6 | TRBV5-6 | - | CASSLRGAGTRESPLHF | TGTGCCAGCAGCTTGCGGGGTGCCGGGACAAGGGAGTCACCCCTCCACTTT